This TCR beta chain was captured in a study of T cells in Graves' hyperthyroidism and ophthalmopathy. Amplification yielded TCR beta CDR3 regions, with RNA transcripts as the source. HTBI primers were employed in a first-round RT-PCR of the TCR CDR3. TCRdb reanalysed the multiplex PCR reads using MiXCR and keeps one entry per CDR3 protein. The sample lists about 360,000 distinct CDR3 sequences; about 13% were seen once. This CDR3 contains 15 residues. CDR1 SGHAT and CDR2 FQNNGV come from the germline V gene. V was cut by 4 bases and J by 0 bases, with 10 bases left in between. PBMCs came from 10 ml fresh peripheral blood. Study-level findings and limits: Ophthalmopathy was predicted by the model a median of 6.5 months ahead of onset.

This clonotype was counted ten times or more. Its antigen is not known. The genes are TRBV11-2 and TRBJ2-1, with a possible D match to TRBD1 (6 bases). This TCR was sampled from a woman between 18 and 29 years old with Graves' hyperthyroidism. Sequenced sample: blood. The CDR3 spells CASSSGVSSYNEQFF. CDR3 nucleotide sequence: TGTGCCAGCAGCTCAGGGGTGAGCTCCTACAATGAGCAGTTCTTC. Full variable domain (missing parts from reference TRBV11-2 and TRBJ2-1): EAGVAQSPRYKIIEKRQSVAFWCNPISGHATLYWYQQILGQGPKLLIQFQNNGVVDDSQLPKDRFSAERLKGVDSTLKIQPAKLEDSAVYLCASSSGVSSYNEQFFGPGTRLTVL.